The next 12 T cell receptor beta chains were all read from a single sample in a study of control samples from healthy donors and cancer patients. TCRdb keeps only in-frame clones here, not all; method: immunoSEQ multiplex PCR. The data contain 160,000 or so clones, approximately 94% of them seen just once; the ten biggest clones take up 13% to 15%. Sequenced input: PBMCs. The source of these receptors is a man in his fifties or sixties with colorectal cancer.

The chain couples TRBV28 to TRBJ2-7; D is uncertain. Trimming stripped 1 base from V and 3 bases from J, with 1 base between. The CDR3 is 11 residues long. The V gene's germline CDR1 is MDHEN and CDR2 SYDVKM. CDR3 bases: TGTGCCAGCAGTTTATTCTACGAGCAGTACTTC. As protein: CASSLFYEQYF.

The rearrangement joins TRBV6-6 to TRBJ2-7; 9 nucleotides align to TRBD1. Germline lookup yields CDR1 MNHNY and CDR2 SVGAGI (reference sequence). Trimming cost V 8 bases and J 5 bases; bases outside gene matches: 16. The CDR3 runs 16 residues. CDR3 DNA: TGTGCCAGCCGAAATTACAGGGGGGACAGGGCCCACGAGCAGTACTTC. The encoded protein is CASRNYRGDRAHEQYF.

V is TRBV5-1 and J is TRBJ1-2; the D gene is possibly TRBD1 (6 bases). CDR1 and CDR2 (germline): SGHRS, YFSETQ. This CDR3 is 14 amino acids long. The V end lost 0 bases, the J end lost 5 bases, and 11 bases lay between the germline ends. Here the CDR3 reads CASSLEGDLYGYTF. As DNA, the CDR3 is TGCGCCAGCAGCTTGGAGGGGGATCTTTATGGCTACACCTTC.

The chain links TRBV5-6 to TRBJ1-5, with 8 bases that match TRBD1. With 4 bases clipped from V and 3 bases from J, the junction kept 6 bases outside the gene matches. The CDR3 has 15 amino acids. CDR1 is SGHDT, CDR2 YYEEEE, per germline. The CDR3 nucleotides are TGTGCCAGCAGCGGACAGGGACAGCTCAATCAGCCCCAGCATTTT. Its translation: CASSGQGQLNQPQHF.

The rearrangement links TRBV4-2 to TRBJ2-3; the match to TRBD2 covers 9 bases. From germline, CDR1 is LGHNA and CDR2 YNFKEQ. The CDR3 contains 17 residues. The V segment lost 6 bases and the J segment 2 bases; nucleotides outside the gene matches: 12. CDR3 sequence: CASRPALLAGSTDTQYF. In nucleotides, the CDR3 is TGTGCCAGCAGGCCGGCTTTACTAGCGGGTTCCACAGATACGCAGTATTTT.

The chain has TRBV15 and TRBJ2-5; D might be TRBD2 (5 bases). Germline V CDR1 and CDR2: LNHNV, YYDKDF (reference sequence). This CDR3 has 14 residues. V shed 0 bases and J shed 5 bases, with 10 bases lying between them. In DNA form, the CDR3 reads TGTGCCACCAGCAGAGAGCTAGCCGCTGAGACCCAGTACTTC. Translating it yields CATSRELAAETQYF.

The chain combines TRBV19 with TRBJ1-2, with 11 bases identical to TRBD1. Losses at the gene ends were 9 bases for V and 4 bases for J; bases not matched to a gene: 10. The CDR3 loop spans 15 amino acids. From germline, CDR1 is LNHDA and CDR2 SQIVND (reference sequence). The CDR3: CASLPGTGGVYGYTF. In DNA, the CDR3 is TGTGCCAGCCTCCCCGGGACAGGGGGTGTCTATGGCTACACCTTC.

The V and J genes are TRBV5-4 and TRBJ2-7, with 16 bases lining up with TRBD2. The CDR3 sequence is 18 residues long. The V and J ends lost 3 bases and 1 base, in that order; junction bases with no gene match: 7. Germline V gene sequence: CDR1 SGHNT, CDR2 YYREEE (reference sequence). The CDR3 loop reads CASSSGTSGGAGSYEQYF. CDR3 in DNA: TGTGCCAGCAGCTCCGGGACTAGCGGGGGGGCAGGGTCCTACGAGCAGTACTTC.

J is TRBJ1-2 and V is TRBV11-1; 10 nucleotides agree with TRBD1. Trimming removed 5 bases from V and 2 bases from J; junction bases left unmatched: 2. CDR3 length: 14 residues. The germline gives CDR1 SGHAT, CDR2 FQDESV (reference sequence). CDR3: CASSKGQGNYGYTF. CDR3 DNA: TGTGCCAGCAGCAAGGGACAGGGGAACTATGGCTACACCTTC. Looking up the rest from reference TRBV11-1 and TRBJ1-2 gives the full variable domain: EAEVAQSPRYKITEKSQAVAFWCDPISGHATLYWYRQILGQGPELLVQFQDESVVDDSQLPKDRFSAERLKGVDSTLKIQPAELGDSAMYLCASSKGQGNYGYTFGSGTRLTVV.

V and J are TRBV18 and TRBJ2-1; no clear D gene. This CDR3 comprises 15 residues. Germline V lookup: CDR1 KGHSH, CDR2 LQKENI. V was clipped by 3 bases and J by 2 bases, with 11 bases between them. CDR3 loop: CASSPWATAYNEQFF. The CDR3 coding sequence is TGTGCCAGCTCACCCTGGGCTACCGCCTACAATGAGCAGTTCTTC.

J is TRBJ2-2 and V is TRBV10-2; 7 bases are a match to TRBD2. This CDR3 has 13 residues. Germline values: CDR1 WSHSY, CDR2 SAAADI. V lost 7 bases to trimming and J lost 7 bases; unmatched junction nucleotides: 6. The CDR3 DNA reads as TGCGCCAGCATGGGAGGGAGGGGCGGGGAGCTGTTTTTT. It translates to CASMGGRGGELFF.

V gene TRBV19 combines with J gene TRBJ2-3, with D tentatively TRBD1 or TRBD2 (5 bases each). V was clipped by 4 bases and J by 4 bases, with 21 bases between them. Germline CDR1 LNHDA, CDR2 SQIVND (reference sequence). This CDR3 contains 17 residues. The CDR3 nucleotides are TGTGCCAGTAGTAACCCTACCGGGACCCTCAGACCAGATACGCAGTATTTT. Translating it yields CASSNPTGTLRPDTQYF.